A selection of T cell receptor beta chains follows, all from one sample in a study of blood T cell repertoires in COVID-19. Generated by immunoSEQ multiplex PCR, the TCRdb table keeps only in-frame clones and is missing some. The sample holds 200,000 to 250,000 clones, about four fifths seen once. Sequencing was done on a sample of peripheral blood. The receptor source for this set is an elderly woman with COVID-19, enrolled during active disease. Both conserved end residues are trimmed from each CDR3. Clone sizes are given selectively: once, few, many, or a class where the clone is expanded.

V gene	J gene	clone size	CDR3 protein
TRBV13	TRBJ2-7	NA	ASTILGENRYEQY
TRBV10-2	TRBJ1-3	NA	ASTEADTIY
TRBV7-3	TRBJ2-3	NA	ASSLLRTPDTQY
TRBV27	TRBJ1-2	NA	ASSLSQGNYGYT
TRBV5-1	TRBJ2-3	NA	ASGHTLTDTQY
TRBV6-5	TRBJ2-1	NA	ASSRSLGSYNEQF
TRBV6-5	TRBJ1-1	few	ASRKTGAAEAF
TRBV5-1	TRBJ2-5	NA	ASSPSGETQY
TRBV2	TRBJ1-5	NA	ASSGQQNQPQH
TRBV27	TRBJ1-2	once	ASSFGVREGNYGYT
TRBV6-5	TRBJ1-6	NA	ASKVWADNSPLH
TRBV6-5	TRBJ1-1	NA	ASSYSFVGGTEAF
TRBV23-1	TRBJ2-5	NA	ASSQCDGVETQY
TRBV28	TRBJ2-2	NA	ASIRGGNTGELF
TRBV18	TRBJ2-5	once	ASSQVRDRALETQY
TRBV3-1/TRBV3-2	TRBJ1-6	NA	ASSPVMTDSPLH
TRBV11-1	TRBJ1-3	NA	ASSPSFGNTIY
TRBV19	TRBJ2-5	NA	ASSLTSGGAAETQY
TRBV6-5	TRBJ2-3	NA	ASGGTDTQY
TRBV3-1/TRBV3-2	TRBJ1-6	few	ASSHRTGANSPLH
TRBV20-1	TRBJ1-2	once	SADRYYGYT
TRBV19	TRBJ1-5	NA	ASMKQTNQPQH